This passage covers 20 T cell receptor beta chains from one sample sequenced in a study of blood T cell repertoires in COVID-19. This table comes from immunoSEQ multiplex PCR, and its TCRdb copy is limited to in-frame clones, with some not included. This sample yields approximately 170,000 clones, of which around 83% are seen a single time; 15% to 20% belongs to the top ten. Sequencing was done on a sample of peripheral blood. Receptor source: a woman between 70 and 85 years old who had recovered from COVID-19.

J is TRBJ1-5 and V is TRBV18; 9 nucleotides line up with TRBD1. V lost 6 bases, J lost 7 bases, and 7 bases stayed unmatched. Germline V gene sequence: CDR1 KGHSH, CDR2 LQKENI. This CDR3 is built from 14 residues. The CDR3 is CASSPGQGPQPQHF. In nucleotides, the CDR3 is TGTGCCAGCTCGCCGGGACAGGGCCCCCAGCCCCAGCATTTT.

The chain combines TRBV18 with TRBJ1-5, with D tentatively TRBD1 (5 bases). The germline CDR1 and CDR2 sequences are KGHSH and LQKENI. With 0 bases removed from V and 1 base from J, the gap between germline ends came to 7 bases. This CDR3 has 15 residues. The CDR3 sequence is CASSPPGGSNQPQHF. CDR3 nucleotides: TGTGCCAGCTCACCACCGGGGGGAAGCAATCAGCCCCAGCATTTT.

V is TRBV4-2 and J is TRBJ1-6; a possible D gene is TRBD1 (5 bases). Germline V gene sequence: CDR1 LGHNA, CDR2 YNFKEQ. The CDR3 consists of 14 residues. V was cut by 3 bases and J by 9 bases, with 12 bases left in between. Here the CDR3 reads CASSHGGEGSPLHF. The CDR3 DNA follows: TGTGCCAGCAGCCACGGGGGGGAGGGTTCACCCCTCCACTTT.

CDR3 loop: CASSEARGTVVAKNIQYF. As DNA, the CDR3 is TGTGCCAGCAGTGAAGCGCGCGGGACAGTGGTAGCCAAAAACATTCAGTACTTC. J is TRBJ2-4 and V is TRBV6-1, with TRBD1 as a possible D gene (7 bases). CDR3 size: 18 residues. Germline CDR1 and CDR2: MNHNS and SASEGT. Trimming cost V 0 bases and J 0 bases, with 15 bases left between them.

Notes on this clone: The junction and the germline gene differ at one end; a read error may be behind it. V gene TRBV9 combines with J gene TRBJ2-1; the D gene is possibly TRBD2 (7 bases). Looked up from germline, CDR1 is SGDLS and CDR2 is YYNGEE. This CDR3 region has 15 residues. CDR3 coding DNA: TGTGCCACCAGCGTAGGAGGGGGGGGATACAATGAGCAGTTCTTC. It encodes CATSVGGGGYNEQFF.

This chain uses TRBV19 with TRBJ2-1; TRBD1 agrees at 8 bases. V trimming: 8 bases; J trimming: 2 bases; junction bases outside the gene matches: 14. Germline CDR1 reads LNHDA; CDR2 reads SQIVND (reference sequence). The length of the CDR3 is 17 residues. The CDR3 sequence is CASPPPWAGGTYNEQFF. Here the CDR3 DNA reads TGTGCCAGTCCCCCCCCGTGGGCAGGGGGCACCTACAATGAGCAGTTCTTC.

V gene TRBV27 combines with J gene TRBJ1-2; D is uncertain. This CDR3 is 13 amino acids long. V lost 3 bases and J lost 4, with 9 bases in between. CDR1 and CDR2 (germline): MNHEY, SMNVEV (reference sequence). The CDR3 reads CASSLVGAYGYTF. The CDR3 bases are TGTGCCAGCAGTTTGGTCGGAGCCTATGGCTACACCTTC.

CDR3 loop: CASSPRTGFYGYTF. CDR3 DNA: TGTGCCAGCTCACCCCGGACAGGGTTCTATGGCTACACCTTC. The chain is built from TRBV18 and TRBJ1-2; 8 bases align to TRBD1. Per germline, CDR1 KGHSH and CDR2 LQKENI. Unmatched junction bases numbered 4, after V lost 3 bases and J lost 4 bases. There are 14 residues in the CDR3.

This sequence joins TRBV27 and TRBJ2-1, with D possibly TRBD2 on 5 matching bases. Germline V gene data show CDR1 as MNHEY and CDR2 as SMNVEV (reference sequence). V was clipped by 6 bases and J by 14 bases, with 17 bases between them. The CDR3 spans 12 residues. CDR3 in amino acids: CASRNHRESEFF. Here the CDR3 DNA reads TGTGCCAGCAGGAACCACCGGGAAAGTGAGTTCTTC.

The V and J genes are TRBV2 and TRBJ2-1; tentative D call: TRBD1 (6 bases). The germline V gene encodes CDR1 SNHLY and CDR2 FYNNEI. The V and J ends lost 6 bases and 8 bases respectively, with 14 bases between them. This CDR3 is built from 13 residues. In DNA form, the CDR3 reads TGTGCCAGCAGGGGGGACACCGGCCATGAGCAGTTCTTC. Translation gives CASRGDTGHEQFF.

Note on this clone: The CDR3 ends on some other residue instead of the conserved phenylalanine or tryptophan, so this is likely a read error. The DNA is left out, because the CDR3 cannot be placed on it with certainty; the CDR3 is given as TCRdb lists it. The CDR3 sequence is CSAIGGAS. The chain uses TRBV20-1 and TRBJ1-1. Germline V CDR1 and CDR2: DFQATT, SNEGSKA (reference sequence). The CDR3 length equals 8 residues, ends included.

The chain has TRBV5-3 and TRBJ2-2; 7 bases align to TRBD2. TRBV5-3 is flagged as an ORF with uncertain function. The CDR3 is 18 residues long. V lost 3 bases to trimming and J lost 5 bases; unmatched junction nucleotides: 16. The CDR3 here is CARSYPWGGTKTTGELFF. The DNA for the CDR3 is TGTGCCAGAAGCTACCCCTGGGGAGGGACGAAGACTACCGGGGAGCTGTTTTTT.

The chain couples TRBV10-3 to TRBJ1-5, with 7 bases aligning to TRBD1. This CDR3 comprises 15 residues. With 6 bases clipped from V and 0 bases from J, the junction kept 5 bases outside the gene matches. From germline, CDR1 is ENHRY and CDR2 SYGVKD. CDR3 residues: CAISQQGNSNQPQHF. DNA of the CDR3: TGTGCCATCAGCCAACAGGGGAATAGCAATCAGCCCCAGCATTTT.

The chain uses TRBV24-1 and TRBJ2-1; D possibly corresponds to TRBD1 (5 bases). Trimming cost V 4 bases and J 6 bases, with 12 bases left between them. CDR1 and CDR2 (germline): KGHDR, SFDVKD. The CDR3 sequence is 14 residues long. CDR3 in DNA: TGTGCCACCAGTGAGGCTAGGGGTCTCAATGAGCAGTTCTTC. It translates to CATSEARGLNEQFF.

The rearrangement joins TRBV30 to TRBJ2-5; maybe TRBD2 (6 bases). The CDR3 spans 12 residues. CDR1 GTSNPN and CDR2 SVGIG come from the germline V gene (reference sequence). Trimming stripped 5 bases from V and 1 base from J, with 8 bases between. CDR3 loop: CAWGTVQETQYF. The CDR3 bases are TGTGCCTGGGGGACTGTCCAAGAGACCCAGTACTTC. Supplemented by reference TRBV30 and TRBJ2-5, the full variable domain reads SQTIHQWPATLVQPVGSPLSLECTVEGTSNPNLYWYRQAAGRGLQLLFYSVGIGQISSEVPQNLSASRPQDRQFILSSKKLLLSDSGFYLCAWGTVQETQYFGPGTRLLVL.

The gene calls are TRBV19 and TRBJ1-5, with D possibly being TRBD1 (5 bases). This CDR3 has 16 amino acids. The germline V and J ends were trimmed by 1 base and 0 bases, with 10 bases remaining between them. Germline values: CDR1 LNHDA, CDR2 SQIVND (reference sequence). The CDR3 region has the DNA TGTGCCAGTAGTATAGGTCAGGGTCATAGCAATCAGCCCCAGCATTTT. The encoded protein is CASSIGQGHSNQPQHF.

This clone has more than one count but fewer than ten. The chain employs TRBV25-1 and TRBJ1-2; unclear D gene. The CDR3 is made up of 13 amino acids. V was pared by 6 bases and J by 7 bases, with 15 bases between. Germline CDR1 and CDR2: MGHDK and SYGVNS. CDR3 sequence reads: CASSPWGRGGYTF. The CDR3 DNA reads TGTGCCAGCAGCCCGTGGGGTCGGGGTGGCTACACCTTC.

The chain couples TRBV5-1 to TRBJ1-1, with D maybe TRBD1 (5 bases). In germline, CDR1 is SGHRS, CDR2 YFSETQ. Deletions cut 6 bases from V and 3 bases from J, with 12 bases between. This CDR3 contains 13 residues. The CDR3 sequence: CASTRGRDTEAFF. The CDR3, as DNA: TGCGCCAGCACCCGGGGGAGGGACACTGAAGCTTTCTTT. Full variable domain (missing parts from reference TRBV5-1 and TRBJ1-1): KAGVTQTPRYLIKTRGQQVTLSCSPISGHRSVSWYQQTPGQGLQFLFEYFSETQRNKGNFPGRFSGRQFSNSRSEMNVSTLELGDSALYLCASTRGRDTEAFFGQGTRLTVV.

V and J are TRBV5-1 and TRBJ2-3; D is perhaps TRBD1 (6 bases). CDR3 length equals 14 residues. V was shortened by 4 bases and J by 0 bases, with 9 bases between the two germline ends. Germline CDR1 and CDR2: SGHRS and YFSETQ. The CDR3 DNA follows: TGCGCCAGCAGCCCGCAGGGGAGCACAGATACGCAGTATTTT. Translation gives CASSPQGSTDTQYF.

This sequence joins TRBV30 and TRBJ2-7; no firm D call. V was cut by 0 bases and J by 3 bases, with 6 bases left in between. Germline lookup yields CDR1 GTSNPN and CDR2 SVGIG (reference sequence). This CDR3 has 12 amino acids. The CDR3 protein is CAWSVAHYEQYF. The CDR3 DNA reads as TGTGCCTGGAGTGTAGCCCACTACGAGCAGTACTTC. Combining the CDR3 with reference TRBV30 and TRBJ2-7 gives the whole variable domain SQTIHQWPATLVQPVGSPLSLECTVEGTSNPNLYWYRQAAGRGLQLLFYSVGIGQISSEVPQNLSASRPQDRQFILSSKKLLLSDSGFYLCAWSVAHYEQYFGPGTRLTVT.